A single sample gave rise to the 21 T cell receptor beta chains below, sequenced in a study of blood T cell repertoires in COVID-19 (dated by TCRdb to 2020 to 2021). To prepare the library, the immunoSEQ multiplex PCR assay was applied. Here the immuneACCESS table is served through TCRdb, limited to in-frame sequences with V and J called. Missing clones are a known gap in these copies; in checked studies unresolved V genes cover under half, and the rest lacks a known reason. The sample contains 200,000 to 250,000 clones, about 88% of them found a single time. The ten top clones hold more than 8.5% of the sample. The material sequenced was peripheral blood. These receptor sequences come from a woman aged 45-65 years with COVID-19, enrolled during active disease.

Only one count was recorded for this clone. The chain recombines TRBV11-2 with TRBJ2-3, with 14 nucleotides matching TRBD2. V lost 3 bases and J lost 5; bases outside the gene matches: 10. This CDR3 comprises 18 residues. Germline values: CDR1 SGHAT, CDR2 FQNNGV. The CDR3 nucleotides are TGTGCCAGCAGCTTCAAAGCCCCGGGACTAGCGGGGGTAGATACGCAGTATTTT. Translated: CASSFKAPGLAGVDTQYF.

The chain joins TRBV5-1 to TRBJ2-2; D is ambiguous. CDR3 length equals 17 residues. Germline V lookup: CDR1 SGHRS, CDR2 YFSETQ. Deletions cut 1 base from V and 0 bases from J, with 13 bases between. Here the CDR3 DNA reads TGCGCCAGCAGCTTGTATACCCCACAACCGAACACCGGGGAGCTGTTTTTT. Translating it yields CASSLYTPQPNTGELFF.

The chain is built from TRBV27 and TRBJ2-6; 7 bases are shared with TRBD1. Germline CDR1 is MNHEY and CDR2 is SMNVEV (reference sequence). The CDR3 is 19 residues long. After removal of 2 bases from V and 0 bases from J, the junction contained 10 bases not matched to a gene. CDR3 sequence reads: CASSLTTGAVVSGANVLTF. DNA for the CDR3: TGTGCCAGCAGTTTAACAACAGGGGCCGTCGTCTCTGGGGCCAACGTCCTGACTTTC. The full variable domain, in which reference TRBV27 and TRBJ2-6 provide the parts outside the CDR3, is EAQVTQNPRYLITVTGKKLTVTCSQNMNHEYMSWYRQDPGLGLRQIYYSMNVEVTDKGDVPEGYKVSRKEKRNFPLILESPSPNQTSLYFCASSLTTGAVVSGANVLTFGAGSRLTVL.

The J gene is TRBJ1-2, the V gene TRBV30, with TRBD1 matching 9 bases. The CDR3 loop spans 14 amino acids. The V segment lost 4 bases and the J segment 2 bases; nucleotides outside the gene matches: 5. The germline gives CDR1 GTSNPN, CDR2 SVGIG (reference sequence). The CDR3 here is CAWNPGQGNYGYTF. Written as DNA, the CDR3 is TGTGCCTGGAATCCGGGACAGGGAAACTATGGCTACACCTTC.

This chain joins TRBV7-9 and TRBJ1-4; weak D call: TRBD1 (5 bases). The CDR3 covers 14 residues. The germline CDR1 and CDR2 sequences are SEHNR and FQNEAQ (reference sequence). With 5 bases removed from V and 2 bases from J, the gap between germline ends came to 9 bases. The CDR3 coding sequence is TGTGCCAGCAGCACTTCAGGGACTAATGAAAAACTGTTTTTT. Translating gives CASSTSGTNEKLFF.

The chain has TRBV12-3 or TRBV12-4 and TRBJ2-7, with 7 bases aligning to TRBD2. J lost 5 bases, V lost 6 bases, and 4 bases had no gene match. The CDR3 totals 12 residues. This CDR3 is CASSFTSDEQYF. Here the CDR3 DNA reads TGTGCCAGCAGCTTTACTAGCGACGAGCAGTACTTC.

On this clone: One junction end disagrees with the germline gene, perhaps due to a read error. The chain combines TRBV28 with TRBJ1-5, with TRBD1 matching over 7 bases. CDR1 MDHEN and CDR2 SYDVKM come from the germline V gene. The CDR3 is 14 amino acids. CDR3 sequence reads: CASNLGQDNQPQHF. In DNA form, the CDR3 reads TGTGCCAGCAATTTAGGACAGGACAATCAGCCCCAGCATTTT. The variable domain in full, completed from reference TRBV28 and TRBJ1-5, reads DVKVTQSSRYLVKRTGEKVFLECVQDMDHENMFWYRQDPGLGLRLIYFSYDVKMKEKGDIPEGYSVSREKKERFSLILESASTNQTSMYLCASNLGQDNQPQHFGDGTRLSIL.

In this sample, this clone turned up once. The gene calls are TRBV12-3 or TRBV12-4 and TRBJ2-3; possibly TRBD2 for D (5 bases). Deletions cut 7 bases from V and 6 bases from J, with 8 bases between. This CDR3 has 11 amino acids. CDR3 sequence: CASTQRDTQYF. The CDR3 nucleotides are TGTGCCAGCACCCAGCGGGATACGCAGTATTTT.

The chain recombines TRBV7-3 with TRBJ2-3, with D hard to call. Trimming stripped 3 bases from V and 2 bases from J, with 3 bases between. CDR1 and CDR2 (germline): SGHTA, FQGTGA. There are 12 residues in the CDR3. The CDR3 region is CASSFNTDTQYF. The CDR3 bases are TGTGCCAGCAGCTTTAACACAGATACGCAGTATTTT.

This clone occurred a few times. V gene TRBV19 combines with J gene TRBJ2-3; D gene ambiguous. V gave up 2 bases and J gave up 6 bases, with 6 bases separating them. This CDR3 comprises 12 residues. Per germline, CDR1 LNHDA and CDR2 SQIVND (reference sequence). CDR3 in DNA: TGTGCCAGTAGTATAACCGGGGATACGCAGTATTTT. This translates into CASSITGDTQYF.

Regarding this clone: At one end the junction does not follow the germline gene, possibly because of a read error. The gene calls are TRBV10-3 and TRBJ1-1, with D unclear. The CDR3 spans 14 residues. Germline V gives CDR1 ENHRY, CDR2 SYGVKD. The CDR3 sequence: CAISVSGMKTEAFF. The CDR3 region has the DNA TGTGCCATCAGTGTAAGCGGCATGAAGACTGAAGCTTTCTTT.

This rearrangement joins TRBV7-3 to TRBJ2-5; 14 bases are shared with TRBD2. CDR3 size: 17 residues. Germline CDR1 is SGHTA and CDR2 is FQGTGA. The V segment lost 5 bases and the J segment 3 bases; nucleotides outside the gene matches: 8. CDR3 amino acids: CASSLGLAGGWKETQYF. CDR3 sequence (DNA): TGTGCCAGCAGCCTCGGACTAGCGGGGGGCTGGAAAGAGACCCAGTACTTC.

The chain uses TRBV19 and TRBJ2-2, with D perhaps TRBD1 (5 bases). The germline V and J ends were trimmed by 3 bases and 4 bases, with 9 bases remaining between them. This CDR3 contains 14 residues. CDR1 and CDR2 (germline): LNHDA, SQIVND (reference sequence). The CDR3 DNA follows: TGTGCCAGTAGTATCAGGGTTAGCACCGGGGAGCTGTTTTTT. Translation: CASSIRVSTGELFF.

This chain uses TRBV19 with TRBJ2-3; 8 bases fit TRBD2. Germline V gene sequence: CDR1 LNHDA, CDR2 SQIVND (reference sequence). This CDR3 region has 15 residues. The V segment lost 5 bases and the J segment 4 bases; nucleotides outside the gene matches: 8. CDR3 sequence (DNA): TGTGCCAGTAGTTTAGGGTACGGGGGGGCAGATACGCAGTATTTT. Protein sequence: CASSLGYGGADTQYF.

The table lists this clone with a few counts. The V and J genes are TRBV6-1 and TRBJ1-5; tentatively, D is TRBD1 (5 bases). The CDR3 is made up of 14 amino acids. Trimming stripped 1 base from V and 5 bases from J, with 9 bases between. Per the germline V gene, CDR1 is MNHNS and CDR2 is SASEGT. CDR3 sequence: CASSEGAGHQPQHF. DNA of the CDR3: TGTGCCAGCAGTGAAGGGGCAGGGCATCAGCCCCAGCATTTT.

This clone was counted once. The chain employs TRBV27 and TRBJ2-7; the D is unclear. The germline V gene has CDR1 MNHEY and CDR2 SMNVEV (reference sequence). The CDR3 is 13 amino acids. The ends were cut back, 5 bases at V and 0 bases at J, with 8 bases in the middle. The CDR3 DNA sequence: TGTGCCAGCAGTCGCCGGAGCTCCTACGAGCAGTACTTC. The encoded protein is CASSRRSSYEQYF.

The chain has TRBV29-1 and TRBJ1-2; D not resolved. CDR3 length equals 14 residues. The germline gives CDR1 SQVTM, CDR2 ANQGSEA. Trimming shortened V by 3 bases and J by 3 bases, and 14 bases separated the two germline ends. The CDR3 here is CSVELVGGYYGYTF. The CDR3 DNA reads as TGCAGCGTTGAGCTCGTGGGAGGGTACTATGGCTACACCTTC. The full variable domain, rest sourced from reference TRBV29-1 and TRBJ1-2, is SAVISQKPSRDICQRGTSLTIQCQVDSQVTMMFWYRQQPGQSLTLIATANQGSEATYESGFVIDKFPISRPNLTFSTLTVSNMSPEDSSIYLCSVELVGGYYGYTFGSGTRLTVV.

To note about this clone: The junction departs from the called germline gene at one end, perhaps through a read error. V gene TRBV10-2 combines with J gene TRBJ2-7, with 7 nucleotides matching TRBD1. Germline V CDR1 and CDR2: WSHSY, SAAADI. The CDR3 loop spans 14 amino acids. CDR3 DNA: TGCGCCAGCACCTTAAACCCTTTCGGAGGACAGGAACTCTTC. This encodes CASTLNPFGGQELF.

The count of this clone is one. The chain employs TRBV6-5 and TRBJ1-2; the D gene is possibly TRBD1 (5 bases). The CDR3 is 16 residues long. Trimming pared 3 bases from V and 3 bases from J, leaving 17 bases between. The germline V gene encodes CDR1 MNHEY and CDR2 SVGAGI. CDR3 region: CASSYFPIQGDYGYTF. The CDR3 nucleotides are TGTGCCAGCAGTTATTTTCCTATTCAGGGCGACTATGGCTACACCTTC.

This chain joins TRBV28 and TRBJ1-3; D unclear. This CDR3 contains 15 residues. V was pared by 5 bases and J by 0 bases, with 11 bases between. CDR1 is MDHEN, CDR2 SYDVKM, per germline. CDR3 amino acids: CASSPQAFSGNTIYF. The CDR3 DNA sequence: TGTGCCAGCAGTCCCCAGGCATTCTCTGGAAACACCATATATTTT.

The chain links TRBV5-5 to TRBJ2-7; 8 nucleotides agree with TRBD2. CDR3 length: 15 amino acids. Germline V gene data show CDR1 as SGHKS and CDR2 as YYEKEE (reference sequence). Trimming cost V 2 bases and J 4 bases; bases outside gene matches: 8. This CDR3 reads CASSFGSGADYEQYV. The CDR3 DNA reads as TGTGCCAGCAGCTTTGGTAGCGGGGCAGATTACGAGCAGTACGTC.